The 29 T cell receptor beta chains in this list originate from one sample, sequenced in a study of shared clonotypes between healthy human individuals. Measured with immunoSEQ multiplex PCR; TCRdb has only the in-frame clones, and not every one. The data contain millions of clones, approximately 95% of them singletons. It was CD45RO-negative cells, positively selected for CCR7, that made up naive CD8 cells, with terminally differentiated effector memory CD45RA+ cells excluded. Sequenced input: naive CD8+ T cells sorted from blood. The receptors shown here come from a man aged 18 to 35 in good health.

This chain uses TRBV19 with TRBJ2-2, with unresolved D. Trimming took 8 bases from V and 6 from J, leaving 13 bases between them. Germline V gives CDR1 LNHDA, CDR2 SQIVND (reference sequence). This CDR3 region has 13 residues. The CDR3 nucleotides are TGTGCCAGTCTTACTCGGGCAGCCGGGGAGCTGTTTTTT. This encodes CASLTRAAGELFF.

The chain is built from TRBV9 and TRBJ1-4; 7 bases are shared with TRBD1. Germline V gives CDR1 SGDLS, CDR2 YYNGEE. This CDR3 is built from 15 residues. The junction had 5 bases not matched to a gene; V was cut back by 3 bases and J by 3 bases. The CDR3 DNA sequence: TGTGCCAGCAGCGCGACAGGGTCCGCTAATGAAAAACTGTTTTTT. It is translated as CASSATGSANEKLFF.

CDR3 in amino acids: CASSFSGGTDTQYF. The CDR3 DNA reads TGTGCCAGTAGTTTCAGCGGTGGCACAGATACGCAGTATTTT. The chain joins TRBV19 to TRBJ2-3; possibly TRBD2 for D (5 bases). From germline, CDR1 is LNHDA and CDR2 SQIVND (reference sequence). The CDR3 runs to 14 residues. The germline V and J ends were trimmed by 5 bases and 1 base, with 10 bases remaining between them. Together with reference TRBV19 and TRBJ2-3, the CDR3 gives the full variable domain: DGGITQSPKYLFRKEGQNVTLSCEQNLNHDAMYWYRQDPGQGLRLIYYSQIVNDFQKGDIAEGYSVSREKKESFPLTVTSAQKNPTAFYLCASSFSGGTDTQYFGPGTRLTVL.

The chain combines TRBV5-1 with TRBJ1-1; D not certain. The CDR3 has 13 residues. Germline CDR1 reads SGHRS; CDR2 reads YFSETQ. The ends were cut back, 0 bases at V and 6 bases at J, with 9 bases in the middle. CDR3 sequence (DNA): TGCGCCAGCAGCTTGGGGGGAAACCCTGAAGCTTTCTTT. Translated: CASSLGGNPEAFF.

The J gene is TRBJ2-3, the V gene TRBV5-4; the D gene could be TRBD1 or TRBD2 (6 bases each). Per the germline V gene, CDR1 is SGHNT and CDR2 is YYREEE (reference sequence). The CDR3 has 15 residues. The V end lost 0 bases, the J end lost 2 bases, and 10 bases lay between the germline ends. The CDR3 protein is CASSLGGAFTDTQYF. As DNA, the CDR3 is TGTGCCAGCAGCTTGGGGGGGGCCTTCACAGATACGCAGTATTTT.

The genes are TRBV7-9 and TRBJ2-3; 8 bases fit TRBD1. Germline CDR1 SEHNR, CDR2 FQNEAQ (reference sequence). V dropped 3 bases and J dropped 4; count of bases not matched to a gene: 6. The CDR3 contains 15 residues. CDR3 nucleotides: TGTGCCAGCAGCTTTCCAGGGGGCGAGGCAGATACGCAGTATTTT. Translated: CASSFPGGEADTQYF. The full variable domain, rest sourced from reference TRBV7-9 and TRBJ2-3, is DTGVSQNPRHKITKRGQNVTFRCDPISEHNRLYWYRQTLGQGPEFLTYFQNEAQLEKSRLLSDRFSAERPKGSFSTLEIQRTEQGDSAMYLCASSFPGGEADTQYFGPGTRLTVL.

CDR3 coding DNA: TGTGCCAGCAGCTCGGAGGGCACTGAAGCTTTCTTT. This translates into CASSSEGTEAFF. The rearrangement uses TRBV11-3 and TRBJ1-1, with D hard to call. V shed 4 bases and J shed 4 bases, with 7 bases lying between them. Per germline, CDR1 SGHNT and CDR2 YENEEA. CDR3 length: 12 amino acids.

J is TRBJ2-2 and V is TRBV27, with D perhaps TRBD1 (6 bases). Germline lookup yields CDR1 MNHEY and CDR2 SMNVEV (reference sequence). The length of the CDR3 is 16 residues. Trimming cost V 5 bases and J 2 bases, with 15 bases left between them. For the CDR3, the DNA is TGTGCCAGCAGTCCCGCTTGGGACACAAACACCGGGGAGCTGTTTTTT. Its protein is CASSPAWDTNTGELFF.

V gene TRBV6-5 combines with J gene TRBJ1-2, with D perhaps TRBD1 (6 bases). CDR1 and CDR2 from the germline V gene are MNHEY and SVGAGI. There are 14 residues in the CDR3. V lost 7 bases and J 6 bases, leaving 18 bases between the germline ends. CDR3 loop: CASTTTPGHHGYTF. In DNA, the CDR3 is TGTGCCAGCACCACAACGCCGGGACATCATGGCTACACCTTC.

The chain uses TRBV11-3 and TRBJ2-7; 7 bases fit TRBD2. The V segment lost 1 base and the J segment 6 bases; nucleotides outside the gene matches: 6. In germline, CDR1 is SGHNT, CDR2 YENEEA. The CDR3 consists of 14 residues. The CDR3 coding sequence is TGTGCCAGCAGCTTAGGGGGAGGGATCGGCGAGCAGTACTTC. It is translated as CASSLGGGIGEQYF.

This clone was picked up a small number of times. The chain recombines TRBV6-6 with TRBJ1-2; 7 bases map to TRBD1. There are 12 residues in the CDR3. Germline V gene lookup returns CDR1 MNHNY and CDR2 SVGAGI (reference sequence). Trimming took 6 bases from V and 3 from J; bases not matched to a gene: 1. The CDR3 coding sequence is TGTGCCAGCAGAGGGACAGACTATGGCTACACCTTC. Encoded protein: CASRGTDYGYTF.

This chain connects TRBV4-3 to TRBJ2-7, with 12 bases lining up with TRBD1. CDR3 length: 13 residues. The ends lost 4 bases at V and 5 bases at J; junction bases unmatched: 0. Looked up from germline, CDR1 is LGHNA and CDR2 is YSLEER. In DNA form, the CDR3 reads TGCGCCAGCAGCCGGGACAGGGGGCACGAGCAGTACTTC. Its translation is CASSRDRGHEQYF.

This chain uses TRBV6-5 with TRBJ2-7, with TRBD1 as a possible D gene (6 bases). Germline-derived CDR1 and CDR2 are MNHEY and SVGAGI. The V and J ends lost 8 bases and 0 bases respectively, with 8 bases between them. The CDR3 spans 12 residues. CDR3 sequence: CASQGPSYEQYF. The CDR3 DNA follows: TGTGCCAGCCAGGGGCCCTCCTACGAGCAGTACTTC.

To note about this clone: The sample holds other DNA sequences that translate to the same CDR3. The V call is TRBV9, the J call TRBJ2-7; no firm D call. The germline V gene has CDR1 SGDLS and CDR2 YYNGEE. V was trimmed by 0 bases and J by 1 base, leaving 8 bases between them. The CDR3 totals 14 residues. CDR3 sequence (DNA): TGTGCCAGCAGCGTAGGAGACTCTTCCTACGAGCAGTACTTC. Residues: CASSVGDSSYEQYF.

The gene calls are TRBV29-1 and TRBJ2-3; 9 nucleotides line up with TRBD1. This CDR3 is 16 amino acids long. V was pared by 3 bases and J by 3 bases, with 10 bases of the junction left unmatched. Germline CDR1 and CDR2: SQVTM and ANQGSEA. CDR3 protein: CSVEGPETGGTDTQYF. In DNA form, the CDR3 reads TGCAGCGTTGAGGGCCCTGAGACAGGGGGGACAGATACGCAGTATTTT.

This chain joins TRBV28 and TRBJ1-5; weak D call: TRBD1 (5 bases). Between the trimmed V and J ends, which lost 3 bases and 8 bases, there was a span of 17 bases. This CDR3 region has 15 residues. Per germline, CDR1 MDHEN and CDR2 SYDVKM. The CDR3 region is CASSLGQGGWKPQHF. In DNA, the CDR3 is TGTGCCAGCAGTTTGGGTCAGGGTGGGTGGAAGCCCCAGCATTTT.

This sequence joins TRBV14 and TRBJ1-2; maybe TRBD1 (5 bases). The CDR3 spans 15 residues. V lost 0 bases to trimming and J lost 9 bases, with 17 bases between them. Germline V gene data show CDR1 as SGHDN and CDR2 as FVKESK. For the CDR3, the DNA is TGTGCCAGCAGCCAAGATATTGCTTTCGGGGGGAGCTACACCTTC. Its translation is CASSQDIAFGGSYTF.

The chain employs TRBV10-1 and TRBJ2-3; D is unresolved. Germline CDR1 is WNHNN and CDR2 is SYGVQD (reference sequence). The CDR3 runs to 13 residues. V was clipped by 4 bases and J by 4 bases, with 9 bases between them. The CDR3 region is CASSGTAADTQYF. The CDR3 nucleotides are TGCGCCAGCAGTGGAACAGCAGCAGATACGCAGTATTTT.

In nucleotides, the CDR3 is TGTGCCACGGCCTGGACAGCGAACACTGAAGCTTTCTTT. This codes for CATAWTANTEAFF. The genes are TRBV19 and TRBJ1-1; tentative D call: TRBD1 (6 bases). Germline V lookup: CDR1 LNHDA, CDR2 SQIVND (reference sequence). The CDR3 covers 13 residues. Trimming shortened V by 10 bases and J by 1 base, and 13 bases separated the two germline ends.

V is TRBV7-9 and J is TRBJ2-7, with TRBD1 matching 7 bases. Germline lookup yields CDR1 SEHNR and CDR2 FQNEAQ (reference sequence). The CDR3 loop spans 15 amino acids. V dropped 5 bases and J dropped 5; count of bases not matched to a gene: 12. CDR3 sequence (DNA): TGTGCCAGCAGCCCGCGACAGGGAAGAGGGGACGAGCAGTACTTC. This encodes CASSPRQGRGDEQYF.

CDR3: CASDRDRGSTDTQYF. CDR3 DNA sequence: TGTGCCAGCGACCGGGACAGGGGGAGCACAGATACGCAGTATTTT. The chain carries TRBV2 and TRBJ2-3; 11 bases are a match to TRBD1. J lost 0 bases, V lost 8 bases, and 4 bases had no gene match. The germline CDR1 and CDR2 sequences are SNHLY and FYNNEI. CDR3 length equals 15 residues.

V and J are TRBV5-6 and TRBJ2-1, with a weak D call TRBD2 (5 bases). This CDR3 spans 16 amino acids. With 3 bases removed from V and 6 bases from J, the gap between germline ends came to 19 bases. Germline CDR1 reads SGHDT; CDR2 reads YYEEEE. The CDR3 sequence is CASSWESGSLGNEQFF. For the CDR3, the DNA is TGTGCCAGCAGCTGGGAATCGGGGAGCCTCGGCAATGAGCAGTTCTTC. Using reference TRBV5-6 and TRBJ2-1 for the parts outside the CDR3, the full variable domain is DAGVTQSPTHLIKTRGQQVTLRCSPKSGHDTVSWYQQALGQGPQFIFQYYEEEERQRGNFPDRFSGHQFPNYSSELNVNALLLGDSALYLCASSWESGSLGNEQFFGPGTRLTVL.

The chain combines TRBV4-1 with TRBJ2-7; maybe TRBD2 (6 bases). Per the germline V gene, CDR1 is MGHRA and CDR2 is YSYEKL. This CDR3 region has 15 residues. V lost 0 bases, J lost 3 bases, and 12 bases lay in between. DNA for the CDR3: TGCGCCAGCAGCCAAGAAGGGAGTAGCGGCTACGAGCAGTACTTC. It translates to CASSQEGSSGYEQYF.

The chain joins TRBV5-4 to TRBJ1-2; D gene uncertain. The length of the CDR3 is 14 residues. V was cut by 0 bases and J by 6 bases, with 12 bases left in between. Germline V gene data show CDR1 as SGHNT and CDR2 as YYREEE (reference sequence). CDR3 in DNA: TGTGCCAGCAGCTTGGCCGGTACAGAACATGGCTACACCTTC. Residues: CASSLAGTEHGYTF.

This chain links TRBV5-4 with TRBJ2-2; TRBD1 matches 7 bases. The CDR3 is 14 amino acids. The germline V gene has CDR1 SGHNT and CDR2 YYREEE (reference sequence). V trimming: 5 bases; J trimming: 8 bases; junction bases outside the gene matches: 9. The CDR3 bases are TGTGCCAGCAGTCAAACAGGGGCCAAAGGGGAGCTGTTTTTT. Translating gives CASSQTGAKGELFF.

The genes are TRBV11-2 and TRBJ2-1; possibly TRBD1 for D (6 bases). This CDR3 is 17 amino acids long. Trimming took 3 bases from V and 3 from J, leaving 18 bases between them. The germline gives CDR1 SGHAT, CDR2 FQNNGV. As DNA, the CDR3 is TGTGCCAGCAGCTTTTATCCAGGGGAATCCATCTACAATGAGCAGTTCTTC. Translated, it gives CASSFYPGESIYNEQFF.

The CDR3 nucleotides are TGCGCCAGCAGCTTGGTAGGGTTCGGGGGGTTAGCCGGGGAGCTGTTTTTT. Protein: CASSLVGFGGLAGELFF. The V call is TRBV4-1, the J call TRBJ2-2; TRBD2 matches 7 bases. The CDR3 consists of 17 residues. The germline V gene encodes CDR1 MGHRA and CDR2 YSYEKL. V was clipped by 5 bases and J by 6 bases; unmatched bases: 15.

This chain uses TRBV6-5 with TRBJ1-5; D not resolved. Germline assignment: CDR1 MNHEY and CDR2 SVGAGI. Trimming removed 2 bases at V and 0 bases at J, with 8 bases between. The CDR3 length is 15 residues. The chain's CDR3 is CASSYERYSNQPQHF. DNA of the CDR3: TGTGCCAGCAGTTACGAAAGGTATAGCAATCAGCCCCAGCATTTT.

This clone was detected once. The CDR3 coding sequence is TGTGCCAGCAGTGACTGGACAGGGGACGGTAGCTCCTACGAGCAGTACTTC. It is translated as CASSDWTGDGSSYEQYF. This chain joins TRBV6-4 and TRBJ2-7, with 9 bases matching TRBD1. Trimming at V came to 1 base and at J to 0 bases, leaving 7 bases not matched to a gene. Germline loops: CDR1 MRHNA, CDR2 SNTAGT. The length of the CDR3 is 17 residues.